This T cell receptor beta chain was sequenced during a study of blood T cell repertoires in COVID-19. In germline, CDR1 is MNHEY, CDR2 SVGAGI. The CDR3 covers 13 residues. V was clipped by 5 bases and J by 3 bases, with 10 bases between them. Only in-frame clones appear in the TCRdb table, and some are missing; sequencing was by immunoSEQ multiplex PCR. The data show more than 85,000 clones, with 70% to 90% seen just once and about 4.2% held by the top ten. The TCR sequence derives from an older man with acute or convalescent COVID-19. The genes are TRBV6-5 and TRBJ1-2; D is unresolved. Sequencing input: peripheral blood. The CDR3 coding sequence is TGTGCCAGCAGTCCACACCTCGACTATGGCTACACCTTC. This translates into CASSPHLDYGYTF.